Listed here are 17 T cell receptor beta chains from one sample, sequenced in a study of OX40 agonist ivuxolimab in advanced cancers. Clones were sequenced by immunoSEQ multiplex PCR, and TCRdb holds only the in-frame ones, with some missing. The data show 55,000 or so clones, with roughly nine tenths seen just once and around 15% held by the top ten. Sample: CD4+ or CD8+ T cells sorted from blood, taken in a trial of the OX40 agonist ivuxolimab. The receptor set was obtained from an adult with an advanced solid tumor such as melanoma, head and neck, liver or kidney cancer.

J is TRBJ2-7 and V is TRBV7-9; D unclear. V lost 3 bases and J 8 bases, leaving 14 bases between the germline ends. The germline V gene encodes CDR1 SEHNR and CDR2 FQNEAQ (reference sequence). CDR3 length: 13 residues. The CDR3 loop is CASSLRTYVKQYF. For the CDR3, the DNA is TGTGCCAGCAGCTTGCGGACCTACGTCAAGCAGTACTTC.

This chain joins TRBV19 and TRBJ2-5; D is possibly TRBD1 (6 bases). V dropped 4 bases and J dropped 2 bases, with 14 bases sitting between them. The CDR3 is made up of 15 amino acids. CDR1 LNHDA and CDR2 SQIVND come from the germline V gene (reference sequence). The CDR3 DNA reads as TGTGCCAGTAGTAAGGACAGAATTTCGCAAGAGACCCAGTACTTC. This gives the protein CASSKDRISQETQYF.

The genes are TRBV7-6 and TRBJ2-7; unclear D gene. V shed 1 base and J shed 3 bases, with 1 base lying between them. Germline loops: CDR1 SGHVS, CDR2 FNYEAQ. The CDR3 has 11 amino acids. Here the CDR3 DNA reads TGTGCCAGCAGCTTAGTCTACGAGCAGTACTTC. It translates to CASSLVYEQYF.

The chain recombines TRBV6-4 with TRBJ2-1; 12 positions agree with TRBD1. The CDR3 contains 15 residues. CDR1 MRHNA and CDR2 SNTAGT come from the germline V gene. J lost 9 bases, V lost 4 bases, and 7 bases had no gene match. In DNA, the CDR3 is TGTGCCAGCAGTGGTTCCGGGACAGGGGGCAGTGAGCAGTTCTTC. The encoded protein is CASSGSGTGGSEQFF.

This chain connects TRBV6-6 to TRBJ2-7; D uncertain. The V gene's germline CDR1 is MNHNY and CDR2 SVGAGI (reference sequence). The CDR3 covers 14 residues. V shed 2 bases and J shed 0 bases, with 8 bases lying between them. CDR3 in amino acids: CASSYDGFSYEQYF. DNA of the CDR3: TGTGCCAGCAGTTACGACGGGTTCTCCTACGAGCAGTACTTC.

Concerning this clone itself: The junction shows a germline mismatch at one end, possibly a read error. This rearrangement joins TRBV28 to TRBJ2-7, with D possibly matching TRBD1 (9 bases). The CDR3 contains 17 residues. Germline values: CDR1 MDHEN, CDR2 SYDVKM. The CDR3 DNA reads TGTGCCGGCAGTTGGCAGCCGGGGGGGACAGGGTCGTACGAGCAGTACTTC. This gives the protein CAGSWQPGGTGSYEQYF.

The chain employs TRBV6-5 and TRBJ1-5; D possibly corresponds to TRBD1 (5 bases). V lost 7 bases and J 1 base, leaving 14 bases between the germline ends. Germline V gene sequence: CDR1 MNHEY, CDR2 SVGAGI. The CDR3 runs to 15 residues. The CDR3 DNA reads TGTGCCAGCAACCAGGGTTGGGGAAGCAATCAGCCCCAGCATTTT. Translation gives CASNQGWGSNQPQHF.

The V call is TRBV18, the J call TRBJ2-7; 10 nucleotides align to TRBD2. Germline V gives CDR1 KGHSH, CDR2 LQKENI. The CDR3 consists of 19 residues. The V and J ends lost 0 bases and 6 bases, in that order; junction bases with no gene match: 17. The CDR3 sequence is CASSPPGLAGVSSSGEQYF. The DNA for the CDR3 is TGTGCCAGCTCACCACCAGGTCTAGCGGGAGTTTCCTCCTCGGGCGAGCAGTACTTC.

This clone was seen more than once but under ten times. The rearrangement links TRBV21-1 to TRBJ1-2. TRBV21-1 has pseudogene status. The CDR3 covers 17 residues. CDR3 sequence reads: CASSKAQGGATNYGYTF. The DNA for the CDR3 is TGTGCCAGCAGCAAAGCGCAGGGAGGGGCGACTAACTATGGCTACACCTTC.

In regard to this clone: Compared with germline, one end of the junction differs, possibly owing to a read error. This rearrangement joins TRBV7-7 to TRBJ2-1; 7 bases align to TRBD2. The germline V gene encodes CDR1 SSHAT and CDR2 FNYEAQ (reference sequence). This CDR3 is 14 amino acids long. The CDR3 loop reads CASSLGLDGDEQFF. The CDR3 DNA sequence: TGTGCTAGCAGCTTAGGACTAGACGGCGATGAGCAGTTCTTC.

CDR3 bases: TGCGCCAGCAGTGCCGGAACAGGAACAACTAATGAAAAACTGTTTTTT. This translates into CASSAGTGTTNEKLFF. The chain recombines TRBV10-1 with TRBJ1-4; maybe TRBD1 (5 bases). This CDR3 is built from 16 residues. The ends were cut back, 4 bases at V and 0 bases at J, with 12 bases in the middle. Germline V gene lookup returns CDR1 WNHNN and CDR2 SYGVQD (reference sequence).

This sequence joins TRBV10-1 and TRBJ2-1, with D unresolved. V shed 3 bases and J shed 3 bases, with 6 bases lying between them. Germline loops: CDR1 WNHNN, CDR2 SYGVQD (reference sequence). The CDR3 runs to 13 residues. The CDR3 loop is CASSEFLYNEQFF. CDR3 in DNA: TGCGCCAGCAGTGAATTCCTCTACAATGAGCAGTTCTTC.

The V and J genes are TRBV9 and TRBJ1-3; 8 bases are a match to TRBD1. CDR1 is SGDLS, CDR2 YYNGEE, per germline. The trim removed 5 bases at V and 0 bases at J, leaving 7 bases unmatched. The CDR3 is made up of 16 amino acids. CDR3 nucleotide sequence: TGTGCCAGCAGTCCAGGACAGGGCCTCTCTGGAAACACCATATATTTT. Translating gives CASSPGQGLSGNTIYF.

The rearrangement links TRBV5-1 to TRBJ2-7; TRBD1 matches 7 bases. The CDR3 spans 15 residues. Germline trimming cut 4 bases from V and 5 bases from J; bases unmatched to any gene: 12. Germline V gives CDR1 SGHRS, CDR2 YFSETQ. This CDR3 reads CASSLVGATGDEQYF. As DNA, the CDR3 is TGCGCCAGCAGCCTGGTGGGCGCTACAGGGGACGAGCAGTACTTC. The full variable domain, its missing parts supplied by reference TRBV5-1 and TRBJ2-7, is KAGVTQTPRYLIKTRGQQVTLSCSPISGHRSVSWYQQTPGQGLQFLFEYFSETQRNKGNFPGRFSGRQFSNSRSEMNVSTLELGDSALYLCASSLVGATGDEQYFGPGTRLTVT.

The V gene is TRBV7-3, the J gene TRBJ1-1; D is undetermined. The CDR3 is made up of 13 amino acids. CDR1 is SGHTA and CDR2 is FQGTGA in the germline V gene. With 3 bases removed from V and 0 bases from J, the gap between germline ends came to 5 bases. The CDR3 reads CASSFSMNTEAFF. The DNA for the CDR3 is TGTGCCAGCAGCTTCTCCATGAACACTGAAGCTTTCTTT.

This clone was found a few times. This sequence joins TRBV30 and TRBJ2-1, with no clear D. Trimming removed 0 bases at V and 3 bases at J, with 6 bases between. The CDR3 runs to 13 residues. CDR1 is GTSNPN, CDR2 SVGIG, per germline (reference sequence). CDR3 coding DNA: TGTGCCTGGAGTGTAGTCGGCTACAATGAGCAGTTCTTC. It encodes CAWSVVGYNEQFF.

J is TRBJ2-1 and V is TRBV7-3, with D hard to call. In germline, CDR1 is SGHTA, CDR2 FQGTGA. Trimming stripped 0 bases from V and 8 bases from J, with 8 bases between. The CDR3 runs to 13 residues. Here the CDR3 DNA reads TGTGCCAGCAGCTTAACCGAAAGCTATGAGCAGTTCTTC. It yields the protein CASSLTESYEQFF.